This TCR beta chain was recorded in a study of blood T cells in healthy people across ages. Sample-barcoded 5' priming and a J-beta primer mix drove a second PCR of about 7 to 12 cycles. Using its own MiXCR run on the 5' RACE reads, TCRdb lists one record per CDR3 protein. The table shows some 1.6 million distinct CDR3 sequences, with about 32% occurring only once. Every donor contributed roughly 10 milliliters of peripheral blood by blood draw. Of note for this clonotype: The antigen remains unidentified. A read error is likely, as this CDR3 ends without the conserved phenylalanine or tryptophan.

General observations from the study: The study found more naive CD4+ cells and higher diversity in long-lived than aged donors. Because donor CMV status was unknown, expanded clonotype changes were possibly confounded.

Per the germline V gene, CDR1 is ENHRY and CDR2 is SYGVKD. The ends were cut back, 10 bases at V and 5 bases at J, with 14 bases in the middle. The CDR3 spans 12 residues. The chain joins TRBV10-3 to TRBJ2-5, with D perhaps being TRBD1 or TRBD2 (6 bases each). Sequenced material: blood. The TCR comes from a woman in her 30s in good health. The CDR3 loop is CATQGGGETQYC. DNA for the CDR3: TGTGCCACCCAAGGAGGGGGGGAGACCCAGTACTGC.